The T cell receptor (beta chain) under discussion was sequenced for a study of regulatory T cells in long-lasting Graves disease. As to time point: newly diagnosed GD, antithyroid drugs for less than 3 months. Generation of the TCR library employed RNA extracted from PBMCs. Germline CDR1 LGHDT, CDR2 YNNKEL (reference sequence). The CDR3 loop spans 15 amino acids. V lost 4 bases and J lost 4; bases outside the gene matches: 6. TCR beta libraries were built with iRepertoire HTBI primers and Arm-PCR of CDR3 regions. Each CDR3 protein gets one entry after TCRdb re-called the multiplex PCR reads with MiXCR. The table has about half a million distinct CDR3 sequences, more than 10% seen once; the top ten hold roughly 8.9%. In its sample, this clonotype was seen many times. The same data also went into a second study, on T cells in Graves' hyperthyroidism and ophthalmopathy.

The origin of this receptor is a woman aged 25 to 45 with Graves disease. Sequenced material: peripheral blood mononuclear cells (PBMCs), taken at new diagnosis, from a patient treated with antithyroid drugs. The rearrangement links TRBV3-1 to TRBJ1-3, with 8 bases identical to TRBD1. CDR3 loop: CASSLDRDFGNTIYF. The CDR3 nucleotides are TGTGCCAGCAGCCTGGACAGGGACTTCGGAAACACCATATATTTT.